The sample holds a few counts of the clone carrying this T cell receptor beta chain. Seattle patients were enrolled while actively infected and followed longitudinally. In the original processing: Nucleated cell counts were estimated from reference gene primer amplification. Measured with immunoSEQ multiplex PCR; TCRdb has only the in-frame clones, and not every one. V and J calls and clone size are given by that table; D and trimming were obtained from the DNA. The sample yields 150,000 to 200,000 clones, 84% seen once. These data come from a study of blood T cell repertoires in COVID-19. Study-level information: Samples came from the United States, Italy and Spain, spanning acute and convalescent COVID-19.

The source material was peripheral blood. The sequence derives from a woman in her sixties or seventies with COVID-19, enrolled during active disease.

This chain's CDR3 is CASSFQGLETQYF. CDR3 nucleotides: TGTGCCAGCAGTTTTCAGGGGCTGGAGACCCAGTACTTC. The chain has TRBV12-3 or TRBV12-4 and TRBJ2-5; perhaps TRBD1 as D (6 bases). The CDR3 sequence is 13 residues long. Trimming left V 3 bases short and J 5 bases short, with 10 bases between.